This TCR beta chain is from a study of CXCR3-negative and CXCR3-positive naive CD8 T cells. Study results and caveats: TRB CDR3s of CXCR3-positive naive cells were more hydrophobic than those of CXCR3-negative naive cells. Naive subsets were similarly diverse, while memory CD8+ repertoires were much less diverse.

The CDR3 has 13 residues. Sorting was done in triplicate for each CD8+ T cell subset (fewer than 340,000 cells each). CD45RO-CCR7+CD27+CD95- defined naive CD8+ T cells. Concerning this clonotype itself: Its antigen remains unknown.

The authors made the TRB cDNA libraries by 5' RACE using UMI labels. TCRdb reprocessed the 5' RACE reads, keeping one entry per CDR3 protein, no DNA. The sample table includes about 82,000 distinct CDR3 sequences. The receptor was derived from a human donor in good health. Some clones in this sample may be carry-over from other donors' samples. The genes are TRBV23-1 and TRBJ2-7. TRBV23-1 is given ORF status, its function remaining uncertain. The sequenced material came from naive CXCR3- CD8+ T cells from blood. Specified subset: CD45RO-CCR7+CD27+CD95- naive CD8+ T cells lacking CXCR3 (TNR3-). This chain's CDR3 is CASGRHSSYEQYF.